Below, 15 T cell receptor beta chains from the same sample are listed, as sequenced in a study of blood T cell repertoires in COVID-19. Only in-frame clones appear in the TCRdb table, and some are missing; sequencing was by immunoSEQ multiplex PCR. The sample has roughly 200,000 clones; approximately 86% are singletons. What was sequenced was PBMCs or T cells enriched from blood (not recorded which). The receptor set was obtained from a woman aged 30 to 39 who had been exposed to COVID-19.

V and J are TRBV5-1 and TRBJ2-1; 10 bases agree with TRBD2. Germline-derived CDR1 and CDR2 are SGHRS and YFSETQ. Trimming cost V 0 bases and J 4 bases; bases outside gene matches: 4. The CDR3 is 16 residues long. The CDR3 bases are TGCGCCAGCAGCTTGGAGGCTAGCGGGGGATACAATGAGCAGTTCTTC. Amino acid sequence: CASSLEASGGYNEQFF.

The chain links TRBV2 to TRBJ1-1, with TRBD1 matching over 9 bases. The CDR3 sequence is 14 residues long. V shed 7 bases, J shed 4 bases, and the junction held 7 bases outside the gene matches. Germline V lookup: CDR1 SNHLY, CDR2 FYNNEI. This chain's CDR3 is CASIQTGGGTEAFF. Here the CDR3 DNA reads TGTGCCAGCATCCAAACAGGGGGCGGCACTGAAGCTTTCTTT.

This clone has only one observation. The chain carries TRBV6-5 and TRBJ2-1, with D possibly matching TRBD1 (5 bases). V dropped 4 bases and J dropped 6 bases, with 16 bases sitting between them. Germline lookup yields CDR1 MNHEY and CDR2 SVGAGI. The CDR3 consists of 15 residues. CDR3 nucleotides: TGTGCCAGCAGTTCGTCCGAACTCCAGGGCAATGAGCAGTTCTTC. Protein: CASSSSELQGNEQFF.

The chain is built from TRBV7-8 and TRBJ1-1, with TRBD1 matching over 7 bases. Losses at the gene ends were 0 bases for V and 3 bases for J; bases not matched to a gene: 7. CDR1 SGHVS and CDR2 FQNEAQ come from the germline V gene. The CDR3 has 16 amino acids. The CDR3 DNA reads as TGTGCCAGCAGCTTAGCGAACAGGGGTATGCACACTGAAGCTTTCTTT. Translating it yields CASSLANRGMHTEAFF.

This sequence joins TRBV2 and TRBJ1-5; D unclear. Per germline, CDR1 SNHLY and CDR2 FYNNEI. The germline V and J ends were trimmed by 7 bases and 4 bases, with 14 bases remaining between them. The CDR3 is made up of 14 amino acids. CDR3 amino acids: CASTVEGGNQPQHF. The CDR3 DNA reads as TGTGCCAGCACGGTGGAGGGAGGGAATCAGCCCCAGCATTTT.

This chain joins TRBV4-1 and TRBJ1-4; D is possibly TRBD1 (6 bases). CDR3 length: 21 residues. Germline CDR1 is MGHRA and CDR2 is YSYEKL. The V end lost 0 bases, the J end lost 6 bases, and 29 bases lay between the germline ends. The CDR3 loop reads CASSQDFGEGVGRASYEKLFF. The DNA for the CDR3 is TGCGCCAGCAGCCAAGATTTTGGCGAGGGGGTTGGAAGGGCATCGTATGAAAAACTGTTTTTT.

The V gene is TRBV5-8, the J gene TRBJ1-5, with a tentative D call TRBD1 (5 bases). CDR1 SGHTS and CDR2 YDEGEE come from the germline V gene. The CDR3 runs 15 residues. Trimming took 1 base from V and 0 from J, leaving 8 bases between them. The CDR3 region is CASSLSGDSNQPQHF. The CDR3 DNA sequence: TGTGCCAGCAGCTTGTCGGGGGATAGCAATCAGCCCCAGCATTTT.

V usage is TRBV6-6 and J usage is TRBJ1-2, with 7 bases aligning to TRBD1. The CDR3 is 13 amino acids. The germline gives CDR1 MNHNY, CDR2 SVGAGI (reference sequence). V dropped 7 bases and J dropped 6; count of bases not matched to a gene: 8. The DNA for the CDR3 is TGTGCCAGCACCCCCGGGAGGGGGCATGGCTACACCTTC. This sequence encodes CASTPGRGHGYTF.

The genes are TRBV27 and TRBJ1-2; maybe TRBD1 (6 bases). The CDR3 is 16 residues long. V was cut by 0 bases and J by 8 bases, with 19 bases left in between. Looked up from germline, CDR1 is MNHEY and CDR2 is SMNVEV (reference sequence). The CDR3 reads CASSLSVPVQGWGYTF. CDR3 sequence (DNA): TGTGCCAGCAGTTTATCGGTGCCCGTACAGGGCTGGGGCTACACCTTC.

V and J are TRBV30 and TRBJ1-4, with 12 positions matching TRBD1. The J segment lost 3 bases and the V segment lost 1 base, leaving 3 bases of the junction unmatched. The germline CDR1 and CDR2 sequences are GTSNPN and SVGIG (reference sequence). The length of the CDR3 is 16 residues. The chain's CDR3 is CAWSGGTGGPNEKLFF. The CDR3 DNA sequence: TGTGCCTGGAGTGGGGGGACAGGGGGCCCTAATGAAAAACTGTTTTTT.

This chain uses TRBV15 with TRBJ1-2; no firm D call. Germline CDR1 is LNHNV and CDR2 is YYDKDF (reference sequence). The CDR3 contains 14 residues. Trimming removed 4 bases at V and 1 base at J, with 10 bases between. The CDR3 DNA is TGTGCCACCAGCATGAGACACGTTAACTATGGCTACACCTTC. It specifies CATSMRHVNYGYTF.

The chain has TRBV10-1 and TRBJ1-5; D is ambiguous. The CDR3 runs 14 residues. From germline, CDR1 is WNHNN and CDR2 SYGVQD (reference sequence). Trimming shortened V by 11 bases and J by 0 bases, and 14 bases separated the two germline ends. For the CDR3, the DNA is TGCGCCCGGCTGGGCAAATATAGCAATCAGCCCCAGCATTTT. Protein: CARLGKYSNQPQHF.

This chain links TRBV27 with TRBJ1-1, with D hard to call. This CDR3 is built from 15 residues. Trimming shortened V by 3 bases and J by 3 bases, and 14 bases separated the two germline ends. Germline lookup yields CDR1 MNHEY and CDR2 SMNVEV (reference sequence). The CDR3 loop is CASSFGPGSDTEAFF. DNA for the CDR3: TGTGCCAGCAGTTTTGGGCCCGGTAGTGACACTGAAGCTTTCTTT.

The chain combines TRBV12-3 or TRBV12-4 with TRBJ2-7; 8 positions match TRBD1. The CDR3 length is 11 residues. V shed 6 bases, J shed 13 bases, and the junction held 8 bases outside the gene matches. The CDR3 region is CASRRQGSEYF. The CDR3 DNA is TGTGCCAGCAGAAGACAGGGGAGTGAATACTTC.

This rearrangement joins TRBV15 to TRBJ1-2; no clear D gene. The V gene lost 0 bases and the J gene lost 2 bases, with 10 bases spanning the gap. CDR1 LNHNV and CDR2 YYDKDF come from the germline V gene (reference sequence). The CDR3 contains 15 residues. The CDR3 region has the DNA TGTGCCACCAGCAGAGATAAGATAGAAAACTATGGCTACACCTTC. It is translated as CATSRDKIENYGYTF.